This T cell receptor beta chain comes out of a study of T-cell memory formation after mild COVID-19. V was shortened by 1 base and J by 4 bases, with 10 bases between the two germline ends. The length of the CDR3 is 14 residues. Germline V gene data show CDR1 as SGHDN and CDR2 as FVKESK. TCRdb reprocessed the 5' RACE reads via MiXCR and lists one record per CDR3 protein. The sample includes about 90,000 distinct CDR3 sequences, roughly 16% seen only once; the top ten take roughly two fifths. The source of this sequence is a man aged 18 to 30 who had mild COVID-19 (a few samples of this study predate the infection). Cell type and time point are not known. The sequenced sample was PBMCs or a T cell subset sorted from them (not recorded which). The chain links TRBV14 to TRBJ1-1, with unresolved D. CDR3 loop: CASSQVREVTEAFF. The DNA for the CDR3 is TGTGCCAGCAGCCAAGTTCGGGAAGTCACTGAAGCTTTCTTT.